This T cell receptor beta chain was observed in a study of T-cell reconstitution after alpha-beta-depleted transplantation in children. Unique molecular identifiers were incorporated into the prepared TCRbeta library. One entry per CDR3 protein, called by TCRdb with MiXCR from the PCR reads. The sample has approximately 640,000 distinct CDR3 sequences, roughly 15% seen once. Germline-derived CDR1 and CDR2 are SGHTA and FQGTGA. The CDR3 contains 15 residues. Trimming cost V 1 base and J 6 bases, with 13 bases left between them. This clonotype was observed a few times. The rearrangement links TRBV7-3 to TRBJ2-1, with D perhaps TRBD1 or TRBD2 (5 bases each). The source of this sequence is a human donor who donated a stem cell graft to a child with acute myeloid leukemia. Sample: PBMCs from the stem cell graft donor, taken from the stem cell graft. The CDR3 sequence: CASSLSVGVRNEQFF. CDR3 bases: TGTGCCAGCAGCTTAAGCGTGGGGGTCCGCAATGAGCAGTTCTTC. The full variable domain, in which reference TRBV7-3 and TRBJ2-1 provide the parts outside the CDR3, is GAGVSQTPSNKVTEKGKYVELRCDPISGHTALYWYRQSLGQGPEFLIYFQGTGAADDSGLPNDRFFAVRPEGSVSTLKIQRTERGDSAVYLCASSLSVGVRNEQFFGPGTRLTVL.